A single TCR beta chain is shown here with its context. Which antigen it targets is not known. No base quality information exists; no much larger clone differs at one position. The data stem from a study of cytomegalovirus exposure and HLA in healthy donors listed by TCRdb under 2017. With respect to the entire study: An earlier analysis of several hundred of the donors reported more than 250 Gb of sequence data and roughly 100 million unique TCR beta sequences from 150 million to 200 million T cells. An early release that covered 500 to 800 HLA-typed donors contained around 330 gigabases of sequencing data and 70 million to 100 million unique TCR sequences. Of the 350 to 450 genotyped donors, 65% to 90% were placed in the genetic ancestry cluster associated with self-reported Caucasian donors. The study aimed to test whether cataloging public T cell receptors could reveal signatures of past pathogen exposure. The study used immunosequencing to profile the T cell repertoires of approximately 640 subjects and linked those repertoires to cytomegalovirus serostatus. A separate validation cohort of 90 to 150 different subjects was used in addition to the 666-subject first cohort. To predict cytomegalovirus infection status, the study combined high-throughput TCR immunosequencing, statistical association of individual TCRs with disease status, and machine learning. To study patterns of TCR occurrence, a later analysis re-analyzed previously published TCR beta repertoires from 550 to 800 donors and added high-resolution HLA genotyping. In the later analysis, no new phenotypic data were used to find candidate immune exposures; instead, reliance was placed on TCR beta sequences and their occurrence across donors. In an earlier analysis of 500 to 650 of the donors, high-throughput TCR beta sequencing was used to judge whether each TCR beta V gene segment behaved as functional or pseudogenic. Alongside the repertoire data, information on donor age, sex, ethnicity and CMV serostatus was compiled. Genome-wide SNP genotypes for about 65% of the 666 donors were used in a later genetic analysis, which treated that subset as a discovery cohort. All discovery cohort repertoires had been generated using a single sequencing platform. HLA typing included class I and class II loci at four-digit resolution. The number of donors typed differed by locus, with roughly 629-640 for A, B, C, DRB1 and DQB1, roughly 550 for DQA1, nearly 610 for DPA1, and around 430 for DPB1. Four or five DR-DQ haplotypes were handled as single units for association and clustering because linkage in the cohort was strong. Across 300 to 400 genotyped donors of the cohort, an average of roughly 200,000 unique TCR beta nucleotide sequences per donor were sequenced, and 15% to 20% of those sequences were non-productive.

The CDR3 spans 13 residues, from the cysteine through the phenylalanine. This entry keeps only the CDR3 DNA: 39 bases, framed from base 1. CDR1 and CDR2 are drawn from the germline V gene (reference sequence): MNHNY, SVGAGI. V and J are trimmed by 6 bases and 4 bases, and the gene matches miss 5 bases of the junction. Broader findings and caveats from the paper: Presence/absence analyses assumed roughly uniform sequencing depth across donors, an assumption that may not hold. A later genetic analysis associated a missense DCLRE1C variant with V-gene and J-gene trimming of TCR beta chains, and an independent cohort replicated the association. The classifier was reported to diagnose cytomegalovirus status with high specificity and sensitivity in both the original and validation cohorts. A further reported finding was that TCR beta sequences accurately predicted the HLA-A and HLA-B alleles for most subjects in the first cohort. In a later analysis, around 17,000 TCR beta sequences were associated with specific HLA alleles at a false discovery rate of 0.05. Linkage disequilibrium might explain the correlated functional status among segregating V segments, but an unknown experimental factor could not be ruled out. Only TCR beta chains were sequenced in this cohort, and the absence of alpha or paired-chain data limited detectable features. While some public TCRs were present in many individuals, most TCR sequences turned up only very rarely across donors. Because HLA typing was missing for some donors at each locus, association tests included only the typed subset. In a later analysis, TCR association rates were found to vary across HLA loci, with the most associated TCRs seen for DRB1 alleles and the fewest for HLA-C alleles. In the study, about 150 TCR beta chains were listed as associated with cytomegalovirus. When HLA alleles, especially DR and DQ, strongly co-occurred, TCR associations were difficult to assign to individual alleles. Broadly in line with IMGT annotations, most TCR beta V segments showed up in productive rearrangements about 87% or about 30% of the time in an earlier analysis of under 700 of the donors. In a later genetic analysis, fewer N-insertions in productive TCRs were reported among donors in an Asian-associated ancestry cluster than the roughly 700-donor mean. CMV serostatus was the only immune exposure information available for the cohort. According to a later analysis, most CMV-associated TCR beta chains appeared to be HLA-restricted, and the HLA associations seemed to be driven largely by CMV exposure. In vitro tests confirmed that a few of the cytomegalovirus-associated TCR beta chains recognize cytomegalovirus antigens. The 87-base-pair reads could not distinguish some IMGT-functional V segments, including TRBV6-2 and TRBV6-3, so those segments were excluded. Because counts were too low, about 18 rarely observed V segments, including chromosome 9 orphons, were left out of the earlier analysis of some 640 of the donors. Several of the top co-occurrence clusters appeared to be linked to parvovirus B19, influenza, CMV and Epstein-Barr virus, according to a later analysis. A group of highly shared sequence variants was considered likely to be a technical artifact of the sequencing pipeline. In a later analysis, HLA-associated TCR beta chains showed more clonal expansion and lower generation probabilities than non-associated chains that were equally common. It was suggested by the authors that the approach could potentially be generalized to other disease states and immunological phenotypes.

The cohort was made up of roughly 670 healthy bone marrow donors. At the time of sampling, every cohort member was nominally healthy, though immune exposures that went unrecorded were likely present. The donor was CMV seropositive and was included in the group of 250 to 300 seropositive cohort members. Each donor provided a peripheral blood sample, and peripheral blood mononuclear cells were used for TCR beta sequencing. Genomic DNA was extracted from the blood cell samples with the Qiagen DNeasy Blood Extraction Kit. The library came from the immunoSEQ multiplex PCR assay. For the multiplex PCR, a mixture combining 60 forward primers for TCR Vbeta segments and 13 reverse primers for TCR Jbeta segments was used. A multiplex PCR assay on genomic DNA amplified the CDR3 region of rearranged TCR beta genes. On the Illumina HiSeq System, the amplified TCR beta libraries were sequenced as 87-base-pair reads. The authors' analysis ran thus. Across the 500 to 850 repertoires, a later analysis counted 80 million or so unique TCR beta chains, some 11 million of which were shared by at least two donors. A nearest-neighbor algorithm error-corrected the raw reads and collapsed the reads into unique sequences, merging closely related sequences to remove PCR and sequencing errors. To assign V, D and J gene segments, CDR3 sequences were aligned to IMGT reference sequences. For a sequence to be retained, a match of at least six nucleotides was required to both a V gene segment and a J gene segment. A rearrangement was called productive if the CDR3 had no stop codons and remained in frame with V and J, and every other rearrangement was called non-productive. CDR3 was defined according to IMGT convention as the region running from the second conserved V-encoded cysteine to the conserved J-encoded phenylalanine. Sequences without an unambiguous match to a single V gene segment were excluded from the earlier analysis of a few hundred of the donors. An earlier analysis of 500 to 600 of the donors classified V segments as functional when productive rearrangements were above 56.7% and as segregating when the standard deviation between donors was above 5%. A statistical classification framework was developed to diagnose cytomegalovirus status using the catalog of TCR beta chain sequences. In a later analysis, TCR nucleotide sequences were compared against IMGT/GENE-DB human TR gene sequences so that V and J genes could be assigned. A later analysis assigned CDR3 sequences and most-parsimonious VDJ recombination scenarios with the TCRdist pipeline. In a later analysis, each TCR beta chain was defined by its CDR3 amino acid sequence together with its V-gene family, and reads without a unique V-gene family were excluded. A later analysis removed several hundred highly shared, low-generation-probability nucleotide sequences to deal with suspected cross-contamination and a sequencing artifact. In a later analysis, a clonal expansion index for each public chain was calculated from normalized within-repertoire ranks of inferred template counts. In a later analysis, generation probabilities were computed with a VDJ recombination model fitted to out-of-frame rearrangements, and the resulting probabilities were checked against IGoR. In a later analysis, hypergeometric tests were used to score TCR-TCR, TCR-HLA and TCR-CMV co-occurrence, with a repertoire-size bias correction applied to TCR pairs. To estimate false discovery rates, a later analysis permuted the HLA or CMV assignments 20 times. In a later analysis, co-occurring TCRs were grouped with DBSCAN, and TCRdist sequence similarity was added when clustering was performed within HLA-allele-positive subsets. For co-occurrence clustering, repertoires with fewer than 30,000 or more than 120,000 public chains were excluded, along with 5 or 6 repertoires with anomalous nucleotide sharing. TCRdb mirrors the immuneACCESS table, restricted to in-frame sequences. Some clones are absent from its copies; in checked studies, under half trace to an unresolved V gene, and the reason for the others is unknown. V, J and clone size reflect that table, while D and trimming were determined from the DNA. In all, the sample holds around 50,000 clones, and around three quarters of those were seen once. Of the sample, more than 7% is held by the ten largest clones.

The rearrangement joined TRBV6-6 to TRBJ1-1; 7 bases in the middle match TRBD1. Source material: PBMCs. The sequence was obtained from a man younger than 40 in good health and CMV-seropositive. The CDR3 reads CASRDRVSTEAFF. The DNA sequence reads TGTGCCAGCAGAGACAGGGTGAGCACTGAAGCTTTCTTT.